The 27 T cell receptor beta chains given below trace back to one sample, sequenced in a study of blood T cell repertoires in COVID-19. Sequencing used immunoSEQ multiplex PCR; TCRdb keeps in-frame clones, though not all of them. The profile covers hundreds of thousands of clones, with around 88% appearing a single time and roughly 12% taken by the ten largest. Sequencing was performed on peripheral blood. Receptors originate from a woman in her 50s with COVID-19, enrolled during active disease.

V usage is TRBV10-3 and J usage is TRBJ2-1, with 8 bases matching TRBD2. Trimming removed 0 bases from V and 6 bases from J; junction bases left unmatched: 10. Germline V gives CDR1 ENHRY, CDR2 SYGVKD. The CDR3 loop spans 17 amino acids. This CDR3 is CAISESSNRGGLNEQFF. The CDR3 DNA sequence: TGTGCCATCAGTGAGTCGAGCAACCGGGGGGGGCTCAATGAGCAGTTCTTC.

The chain combines TRBV7-3 with TRBJ2-1; 10 bases match TRBD1. Germline lookup yields CDR1 SGHTA and CDR2 FQGTGA. The length of the CDR3 is 12 residues. The junction had 4 bases not matched to a gene; V was cut back by 8 bases and J by 9 bases. CDR3: CASRTGGGEQFF. The DNA of the CDR3 is TGTGCCAGCCGGACAGGGGGAGGTGAGCAGTTCTTC.

V is TRBV19 and J is TRBJ2-3, with 7 positions matching TRBD2. V was clipped by 7 bases and J by 2 bases; unmatched bases: 9. The CDR3 has 15 amino acids. Germline CDR1 reads LNHDA; CDR2 reads SQIVND (reference sequence). The CDR3, as DNA: TGTGCCAGTACCCCACGGGGGGACCCCACAGATACGCAGTATTTT. It encodes CASTPRGDPTDTQYF.

This rearrangement joins TRBV5-1 to TRBJ1-4; 7 bases align to TRBD1. Germline CDR1 SGHRS, CDR2 YFSETQ. V was pared by 3 bases and J by 1 base, with 6 bases of the junction left unmatched. The CDR3 spans 16 residues. The CDR3 DNA reads TGCGCCAGCAGCTGGGGATACAGGGGAACTAATGAAAAACTGTTTTTT. This encodes CASSWGYRGTNEKLFF.

This chain joins TRBV4-1 and TRBJ2-2, with 11 bases matching TRBD2. Germline V gene data show CDR1 as MGHRA and CDR2 as YSYEKL. The V and J ends lost 5 bases and 6 bases, in that order; junction bases with no gene match: 17. The CDR3 spans 19 residues. CDR3 coding DNA: TGCGCCAGCAGCTATAACCCCCCTACTAGCGGGGGCGCGCCCGGGGAGCTGTTTTTT. As protein: CASSYNPPTSGGAPGELFF.

With regard to this clone: Other DNA sequences from this sample encode an identical CDR3 as well. The chain recombines TRBV5-1 with TRBJ1-1; tentatively, D is TRBD1 (6 bases). CDR3 length: 13 amino acids. V was clipped by 0 bases and J by 4 bases, with 7 bases between them. The germline V gene has CDR1 SGHRS and CDR2 YFSETQ. The CDR3 is CASSLEGGTEAFF. In DNA, the CDR3 is TGCGCCAGCAGCTTGGAAGGGGGCACTGAAGCTTTCTTT.

CDR3 protein: CAIRTDTGELFF. In DNA form, the CDR3 reads TGTGCCATACGGACTGACACCGGGGAGCTGTTTTTT. This chain links TRBV28 with TRBJ2-2; D possibly corresponds to TRBD2 (5 bases). With 10 bases removed from V and 3 bases from J, the gap between germline ends came to 9 bases. Germline CDR1 MDHEN, CDR2 SYDVKM. This CDR3 spans 12 amino acids. Full variable domain (outside the CDR3, taken from reference TRBV28 and TRBJ2-2): DVKVTQSSRYLVKRTGEKVFLECVQDMDHENMFWYRQDPGLGLRLIYFSYDVKMKEKGDIPEGYSVSREKKERFSLILESASTNQTSMYLCAIRTDTGELFFGEGSRLTVL.

The chain has TRBV11-2 and TRBJ2-3; TRBD1 agrees at 9 bases. Germline-derived CDR1 and CDR2 are SGHAT and FQNNGV. J was trimmed by 0 bases and V by 1 base; bases with no gene match: 8. The CDR3 covers 18 residues. This chain's CDR3 is CASSLGFWTGASTDTQYF. CDR3 nucleotides: TGTGCCAGCAGCTTAGGTTTTTGGACAGGGGCTAGCACAGATACGCAGTATTTT.

The chain employs TRBV5-6 and TRBJ2-1, with a weak D call TRBD2 (6 bases). The V gene's germline CDR1 is SGHDT and CDR2 YYEEEE. This CDR3 region has 13 residues. V was cut by 7 bases and J by 9 bases, with 17 bases left in between. The CDR3 DNA reads as TGTGCCAGCTGTCATGGGTCCGGGGGTGAGCAGTTCTTC. Its translation: CASCHGSGGEQFF.

The chain employs TRBV7-9 and TRBJ1-4; 7 bases are shared with TRBD1. The J segment lost 5 bases and the V segment lost 1 base, leaving 4 bases of the junction unmatched. The CDR3 covers 15 residues. Germline values: CDR1 SEHNR, CDR2 FQNEAQ (reference sequence). CDR3 amino acids: CASSLVAGGNEKLFF. CDR3 sequence (DNA): TGTGCCAGCAGCTTAGTTGCAGGGGGGAATGAAAAACTGTTTTTT.

The CDR3 DNA reads as TGCAGTGCTAGTGTCCAGGGAACAGATACGCAGTATTTT. This sequence encodes CSASVQGTDTQYF. The chain links TRBV20-1 to TRBJ2-3; a weak D match, TRBD1 (5 bases). The CDR3 sequence is 13 residues long. CDR1 and CDR2 (germline): DFQATT, SNEGSKA (reference sequence). The ends were cut back, 3 bases at V and 3 bases at J, with 10 bases in the middle.

This clone was observed a handful of times. The gene calls are TRBV5-1 and TRBJ2-2, with 8 nucleotides matching TRBD2. Germline values: CDR1 SGHRS, CDR2 YFSETQ. Germline trimming cut 2 bases from V and 1 base from J; bases unmatched to any gene: 4. This CDR3 spans 16 amino acids. The CDR3, as DNA: TGCGCCAGCAGCTTCGCGGGGGGCAAGAACACCGGGGAGCTGTTTTTT. This encodes CASSFAGGKNTGELFF.

This chain links TRBV30 with TRBJ2-7; 10 nucleotides agree with TRBD2. V shed 1 base and J 2 bases; nucleotides not matched to a gene: 2. CDR1 is GTSNPN, CDR2 SVGIG, per germline (reference sequence). This CDR3 has 14 residues. The DNA for the CDR3 is TGTGCCTGGAGTGAAAGCGGGGGGGCCTACGAGCAGTACTTC. Translating gives CAWSESGGAYEQYF.

This chain joins TRBV18 and TRBJ1-3; D is unresolved. The CDR3 has 15 residues. Germline V CDR1 and CDR2: KGHSH, LQKENI. The V end lost 6 bases, the J end lost 0 bases, and 12 bases lay between the germline ends. CDR3 loop: CASSPSGHSGNTIYF. Here the CDR3 DNA reads TGTGCCAGCTCCCCTTCGGGTCACTCTGGAAACACCATATATTTT.

This rearrangement joins TRBV2 to TRBJ2-3, with 8 bases aligning to TRBD1. Germline lookup yields CDR1 SNHLY and CDR2 FYNNEI. The V gene end was trimmed by 6 bases and the J gene end by 1 base; junction bases not matched to a gene: 12. The CDR3 has 17 amino acids. The CDR3 DNA follows: TGTGCCAGCAGCGGGGGACAGGTGACCCTTGGCACAGATACGCAGTATTTT. Translated, it gives CASSGGQVTLGTDTQYF.

This clone was observed once. Other DNA variants within this sample encode the same CDR3. V gene TRBV5-4 combines with J gene TRBJ1-1; D is unclear. The CDR3 extends over 14 amino acids. Germline V gives CDR1 SGHNT, CDR2 YYREEE (reference sequence). The V end was cut by 4 bases, the J end by 1 base, with 11 bases between. The CDR3 sequence: CASSLAGGNTEAFF. CDR3 nucleotide sequence: TGTGCCAGCAGCCTTGCCGGCGGGAACACTGAAGCTTTCTTT. The full variable domain, rest sourced from reference TRBV5-4 and TRBJ1-1, is ETGVTQSPTHLIKTRGQQVTLRCSSQSGHNTVSWYQQALGQGPQFIFQYYREEENGRGNFPPRFSGLQFPNYSSELNVNALELDDSALYLCASSLAGGNTEAFFGQGTRLTVV.

The chain has TRBV7-9 and TRBJ1-5; D perhaps matches TRBD1 (5 bases). This CDR3 contains 14 residues. With 2 bases removed from V and 3 bases from J, the gap between germline ends came to 8 bases. Germline CDR1 reads SEHNR; CDR2 reads FQNEAQ (reference sequence). Written as DNA, the CDR3 is TGTGCCAGCAGCTTAATGGACAACAATCAGCCCCAGCATTTT. Amino acid sequence: CASSLMDNNQPQHF.

The rearrangement joins TRBV5-1 to TRBJ1-1, with 8 bases matching TRBD1. The V gene end was trimmed by 2 bases and the J gene end by 4 bases; junction bases not matched to a gene: 1. Germline V gives CDR1 SGHRS, CDR2 YFSETQ. There are 13 residues in the CDR3. CDR3 protein: CASSFQGATEAFF. CDR3 nucleotide sequence: TGCGCCAGCAGCTTCCAGGGGGCCACTGAAGCTTTCTTT.

Only a few counts were recorded for this clone. This chain joins TRBV6-1 and TRBJ1-1, with no clear D. Germline V gene sequence: CDR1 MNHNS, CDR2 SASEGT. Trimming pared 2 bases from V and 14 bases from J, leaving 9 bases between. The CDR3 loop spans 10 amino acids. The CDR3 DNA reads as TGTGCCAGCAGTGAATGGCATACCTTCTTT. This sequence encodes CASSEWHTFF.

This chain links TRBV5-6 with TRBJ2-2; maybe TRBD2 (6 bases). Trimming removed 0 bases from V and 4 bases from J, with 13 bases in between. The CDR3 totals 16 residues. CDR1 SGHDT and CDR2 YYEEEE come from the germline V gene. This CDR3 is CASSLGGADSTGELFF. In DNA, the CDR3 is TGTGCCAGCAGCTTGGGCGGGGCAGATTCCACCGGGGAGCTGTTTTTT.

This clone occurred once. The V and J genes are TRBV27 and TRBJ1-6; the D is unclear. This CDR3 spans 15 amino acids. Germline loops: CDR1 MNHEY, CDR2 SMNVEV (reference sequence). V was pared by 4 bases and J by 7 bases, with 14 bases between. This chain's CDR3 is CASSSQRADNSPLHF. CDR3 in DNA: TGTGCCAGCAGTTCCCAGCGGGCCGACAATTCACCCCTCCACTTT.

CDR3 DNA: TGTGCCAGCAGTGAACCGGACGGGACAGGGGGACCCGAGCAGTACTTC. This codes for CASSEPDGTGGPEQYF. The genes are TRBV2 and TRBJ2-7; 11 nucleotides align to TRBD1. V shed 2 bases and J 6 bases; nucleotides not matched to a gene: 9. CDR3 length equals 16 residues. The germline CDR1 and CDR2 sequences are SNHLY and FYNNEI.

V and J are TRBV5-1 and TRBJ1-2; 7 bases fit TRBD1. V dropped 0 bases and J dropped 4; count of bases not matched to a gene: 9. From germline, CDR1 is SGHRS and CDR2 YFSETQ. The CDR3 runs to 16 residues. The CDR3 here is CASSLGGVTGVYGYTF. CDR3 nucleotides: TGCGCCAGCAGCTTGGGCGGGGTAACAGGGGTCTATGGCTACACCTTC.

The rearrangement joins TRBV7-2 to TRBJ2-7, with a tentative D call TRBD2 (5 bases). This CDR3 has 14 residues. Germline V gene data show CDR1 as SGHTA and CDR2 as FQGNSA. Trimming removed 1 base at V and 3 bases at J, with 10 bases between. The DNA for the CDR3 is TGTGCCAGCAGCTTAGAAGGAGGAGACTACGAGCAGTACTTC. This sequence encodes CASSLEGGDYEQYF.

CDR3 sequence (DNA): TGTGCCAGCAGCCAATCAGTGGGGCAGGGCAACTATGGCTACACCTTC. Its protein product is CASSQSVGQGNYGYTF. This rearrangement joins TRBV9 to TRBJ1-2; TRBD1 is a possible D gene (5 bases). This CDR3 has 16 residues. From germline, CDR1 is SGDLS and CDR2 YYNGEE. V gave up 4 bases and J gave up 2 bases, with 18 bases separating them.

The chain joins TRBV30 to TRBJ2-7; D might be TRBD2 (5 bases). Germline CDR1 and CDR2: GTSNPN and SVGIG (reference sequence). The CDR3 loop spans 12 amino acids. The V end was cut by 6 bases, the J end by 4 bases, with 13 bases between. The CDR3 coding sequence is TGTGCCTGTTCGGGGAGCCGGTACGAGCAGTACTTC. Its translation is CACSGSRYEQYF.

V and J are TRBV5-4 and TRBJ1-2, with D perhaps matching TRBD1 (5 bases). The CDR3 is made up of 14 amino acids. The V and J ends lost 4 bases and 4 bases respectively, with 14 bases between them. Germline-derived CDR1 and CDR2 are SGHNT and YYREEE (reference sequence). Here the CDR3 DNA reads TGTGCCAGCAGCCCAGATACAGGATTCTATGGCTACACCTTC. The encoded protein is CASSPDTGFYGYTF.